One and the same sample provided the 3 T cell receptor beta chains below, sequenced in a study of blood T cells in healthy people across ages. PCR was performed a second time for 7 to 11 cycles using a sample-barcoded 5' primer and a J-beta primer mix. In TCRdb, the 5' RACE reads were re-called with MiXCR into one record per CDR3 protein. The repertoire holds approximately 850,000 distinct CDR3 sequences, 40% to 50% seen once, with around 21% in the top ten. Material: blood. The receptors were gathered from a man in his sixties in good health.

V is TRBV7-8 and J is TRBJ2-1; the D gene could be TRBD1 or TRBD2 (7 bases each). The CDR3 runs to 16 residues. From germline, CDR1 is SGHVS and CDR2 FQNEAQ. V was clipped by 1 base and J by 6 bases, with 16 bases between them. The CDR3 nucleotides read TGTGCCAGCAGCTTAGAGACAGGGAGGGCGCGCAATGAGCAGTTCTTC. Residues: CASSLETGRARNEQFF.

This clonotype was recorded a few times. The chain uses TRBV5-1 and TRBJ2-5; D unclear. Trimming removed 2 bases at V and 7 bases at J, with 15 bases between. CDR1 and CDR2 from the germline V gene are SGHRS and YFSETQ. This CDR3 contains 14 residues. This chain's CDR3 is CASSFEVLTGTQYF. DNA of the CDR3: TGCGCCAGCAGCTTCGAGGTTCTCACGGGGACCCAGTACTTC.

The chain joins TRBV20-1 to TRBJ2-5, with D possibly TRBD2 on 6 matching bases. CDR3 length: 13 amino acids. Germline V lookup: CDR1 DFQATT, CDR2 SNEGSKA (reference sequence). The V gene lost 3 bases and the J gene lost 3 bases, with 11 bases spanning the gap. CDR3 region: CSARVSGEETQYF. Written as DNA, the CDR3 is TGCAGTGCTAGGGTCTCGGGGGAAGAGACCCAGTACTTC.